These 18 T cell receptor beta chains were all obtained from the same sample, sequenced in a study of shared clonotypes between healthy human individuals. The table came from immunoSEQ multiplex PCR; TCRdb's copy has only in-frame clones and leaves some out. The data show some 1 million clones, 65% to 75% seen once. What was sequenced was memory CD4+ T cells sorted from blood. Documented subset: CD45RA-negative fraction. The receptors were gathered from a man between 18 and 29 years old in good health.

There are a few counts of this clone. This chain uses TRBV11-3 with TRBJ1-3; possible D gene TRBD1, 5 bases. CDR1 SGHNT and CDR2 YENEEA come from the germline V gene. V was shortened by 5 bases and J by 8 bases, with 19 bases between the two germline ends. The CDR3 spans 15 residues. The CDR3 is CASSPGGGSQDTIYF. In DNA, the CDR3 is TGTGCCAGCAGCCCAGGTGGGGGGAGTCAAGACACCATATATTTT.

This sequence joins TRBV6-5 and TRBJ2-1, with D tentatively TRBD1 or TRBD2 (5 bases each). This CDR3 contains 15 residues. Germline values: CDR1 MNHEY, CDR2 SVGAGI. Trimming took 4 bases from V and 2 from J, leaving 12 bases between them. CDR3: CASSWEGTAYNEQFF. DNA for the CDR3: TGTGCCAGCAGTTGGGAAGGGACCGCCTACAATGAGCAGTTCTTC.

A single count supports this clone. The chain is built from TRBV5-8 and TRBJ2-3; the D gene could be TRBD1 or TRBD2 (7 bases each). The germline V gene has CDR1 SGHTS and CDR2 YDEGEE. The CDR3 sequence is 15 residues long. V was shortened by 5 bases and J by 4 bases, with 17 bases between the two germline ends. This CDR3 is CASRAGQISPDTQYF. CDR3 DNA: TGTGCCAGCAGAGCGGGACAGATCAGCCCAGATACGCAGTATTTT.

This clone was observed a single time. The chain is built from TRBV5-6 and TRBJ2-5; D perhaps matches TRBD2 (6 bases). Germline CDR1 is SGHDT and CDR2 is YYEEEE. Trimming shortened V by 0 bases and J by 2 bases, and 11 bases separated the two germline ends. The CDR3 spans 15 residues. The DNA of the CDR3 is TGTGCCAGCAGCTTGGCTTTGGGGGGTCAAGAGACCCAGTACTTC. Translation: CASSLALGGQETQYF.

Comments on this clone: The sample carries other DNA sequences with the same CDR3. This chain uses TRBV10-3 with TRBJ1-1; D may be TRBD1 (6 bases). The CDR3 length is 11 residues. Trimming took off 2 bases at V and 8 bases at J, with 6 bases between the two ends. Germline lookup yields CDR1 ENHRY and CDR2 SYGVKD. The CDR3 DNA sequence: TGTGCCATCAGTGAGGGGACAGAAGCTTTCTTT. This codes for CAISEGTEAFF.

V usage is TRBV7-2 and J usage is TRBJ2-7, with TRBD2 as a possible D gene (5 bases). Germline V gene lookup returns CDR1 SGHTA and CDR2 FQGNSA. The ends were cut back, 5 bases at V and 3 bases at J, with 17 bases in the middle. The CDR3 runs 15 residues. CDR3 sequence: CASSLFGRENYEQYF. The DNA for the CDR3 is TGTGCCAGCAGCCTATTCGGACGGGAAAACTACGAGCAGTACTTC.

The chain links TRBV5-8 to TRBJ1-5; D call uncertain. The V end lost 0 bases, the J end lost 5 bases, and 12 bases lay between the germline ends. CDR1 is SGHTS, CDR2 YDEGEE, per germline. This CDR3 has 15 amino acids. For the CDR3, the DNA is TGTGCCAGCAGCTTGGGGCAGATGATACATCAGCCCCAGCATTTT. It encodes CASSLGQMIHQPQHF.

The genes are TRBV27 and TRBJ2-5; 7 bases fit TRBD2. J gave up 5 bases and V 2 bases, and 5 bases lay outside the gene matches. This CDR3 is built from 14 residues. Germline CDR1 is MNHEY and CDR2 is SMNVEV (reference sequence). CDR3 protein: CASSLRLAVETQYF. The DNA of the CDR3 is TGTGCCAGCAGTTTAAGGCTAGCGGTGGAGACCCAGTACTTC.

J is TRBJ1-1 and V is TRBV5-6; no definite D call. The V and J ends lost 3 bases and 8 bases respectively, with 14 bases between them. This CDR3 has 13 residues. CDR1 SGHDT and CDR2 YYEEEE come from the germline V gene. The CDR3 DNA is TGTGCCAGCAGCTCTCTCGGTGAGTGGGAAGCTTTCTTT. Translation gives CASSSLGEWEAFF.

J is TRBJ2-7 and V is TRBV9, with D perhaps TRBD2 (6 bases). CDR3 size: 15 residues. Trimming pared 0 bases from V and 3 bases from J, leaving 13 bases between. Germline V gives CDR1 SGDLS, CDR2 YYNGEE. CDR3 nucleotide sequence: TGTGCCAGCAGCGTAGGGACTGGGGGGTTCTACGAGCAGTACTTC. This sequence encodes CASSVGTGGFYEQYF. The variable domain in full, completed from reference TRBV9 and TRBJ2-7, reads DSGVTQTPKHLITATGQRVTLRCSPRSGDLSVYWYQQSLDQGLQFLIQYYNGEERAKGNILERFSAQQFPDLHSELNLSSLELGDSALYFCASSVGTGGFYEQYFGPGTRLTVT.

The chain employs TRBV11-2 and TRBJ2-1; possible D gene TRBD1, 6 bases. Germline CDR1 and CDR2: SGHAT and FQNNGV. This CDR3 contains 14 residues. With 6 bases removed from V and 6 bases from J, the gap between germline ends came to 15 bases. The CDR3 DNA is TGTGCCAGCAGGCCACTAGGGGGTAGCAATGAGCAGTTCTTC. It codes for CASRPLGGSNEQFF.

V is TRBV5-4 and J is TRBJ2-3, with no clear D. The CDR3 runs to 14 residues. Germline loops: CDR1 SGHNT, CDR2 YYREEE (reference sequence). Trimming took off 3 bases at V and 3 bases at J, with 11 bases between the two ends. The CDR3 spells CASSSNDRTDTQYF. The CDR3 nucleotides read TGTGCCAGCAGCTCGAACGACCGTACAGATACGCAGTATTTT.

The chain recombines TRBV30 with TRBJ1-6, with D uncertain. V was shortened by 3 bases and J by 9 bases, with 15 bases between the two germline ends. The CDR3 length is 14 residues. Germline values: CDR1 GTSNPN, CDR2 SVGIG (reference sequence). For the CDR3, the DNA is TGTGCCTGGAGACAGACTGGGGAAAGTTCACCCCTCCACTTT. Protein product: CAWRQTGESSPLHF.

V and J are TRBV5-1 and TRBJ2-7, with 15 nucleotides matching TRBD2. This CDR3 is built from 17 residues. The junction had 6 bases not matched to a gene; V was cut back by 3 bases and J by 2 bases. Looked up from germline, CDR1 is SGHRS and CDR2 is YFSETQ. CDR3 amino acids: CASSSRTSGGEAYEQYF. CDR3 coding DNA: TGCGCCAGCAGCTCGAGGACTAGCGGGGGGGAAGCCTACGAGCAGTACTTC. Complete variable domain (other parts from reference TRBV5-1 and TRBJ2-7): KAGVTQTPRYLIKTRGQQVTLSCSPISGHRSVSWYQQTPGQGLQFLFEYFSETQRNKGNFPGRFSGRQFSNSRSEMNVSTLELGDSALYLCASSSRTSGGEAYEQYFGPGTRLTVT.

The chain is built from TRBV11-2 and TRBJ2-7; perhaps D is TRBD1 or TRBD2 (5 bases each). The CDR3 sequence is 15 residues long. In germline, CDR1 is SGHAT, CDR2 FQNNGV. Between the trimmed V and J ends, which lost 1 base and 3 bases, there was a span of 13 bases. The chain's CDR3 is CASSLAQGPNYEQYF. Written as DNA, the CDR3 is TGTGCCAGCAGCTTAGCGCAGGGACCAAACTACGAGCAGTACTTC.

The genes are TRBV2 and TRBJ2-3, with TRBD2 identical over 9 bases. Germline V gene sequence: CDR1 SNHLY, CDR2 FYNNEI. This CDR3 has 14 amino acids. V dropped 6 bases and J dropped 6; count of bases not matched to a gene: 7. CDR3 sequence reads: CASRGTSIADTQYF. The CDR3 DNA is TGTGCCAGCAGGGGGACTAGCATAGCGGATACGCAGTATTTT.

This clone was detected a few times. The chain couples TRBV13 to TRBJ1-3; D remains ambiguous. V dropped 0 bases and J dropped 1 base, with 10 bases sitting between them. Germline values: CDR1 PRHDT, CDR2 FYEKMQ (reference sequence). This CDR3 comprises 16 residues. This CDR3 is CASSLGSGKSGNTIYF. CDR3 DNA sequence: TGTGCCAGCAGCTTAGGCAGCGGAAAATCTGGAAACACCATATATTTT. Using reference TRBV13 and TRBJ1-3 for the parts outside the CDR3, the full variable domain is AAGVIQSPRHLIKEKRETATLKCYPIPRHDTVYWYQQGPGQDPQFLISFYEKMQSDKGSIPDRFSAQQFSDYHSELNMSSLELGDSALYFCASSLGSGKSGNTIYFGEGSWLTVV.

V gene TRBV6-6 combines with J gene TRBJ2-1; D is ambiguous. Germline V gives CDR1 MNHNY, CDR2 SVGAGI (reference sequence). Trimming stripped 9 bases from V and 10 bases from J, with 13 bases between. This CDR3 has 11 residues. The CDR3 sequence is CASSLRVEQFF. DNA for the CDR3: TGTGCCAGTAGCCTTCGAGTCGAGCAGTTCTTC.